This section outlines one TCR beta chain sequence together with its context. Its antigen is not identified. There are 15 residues in the CDR3. Germline V gives CDR1 SGHTA, CDR2 FQGNSA. The V end was cut by 4 bases, the J end by 4 bases, with 15 bases between. This entry is derived from a study of T-cell memory formation after mild COVID-19. Regarding the study as a whole: Clonal second-wave expansions that peaked on day 37 had unconfirmed SARS-CoV-2 specificity.

5'RACE with constant-segment primers built TCRalpha and TCRbeta cDNA libraries with UMIs. TCRdb called the 5' RACE reads again in MiXCR, with one record for every CDR3 protein. The sample holds approximately 340,000 distinct CDR3 sequences, over 10% seen once. The receptor's source is a young man who had mild COVID-19 (a few samples of this study predate the infection). Cell type and time point are not known. Sequencing input: PBMCs or a T cell subset sorted from them (not recorded which). This sequence joins TRBV7-2 and TRBJ2-3, with a tentative D call TRBD2 (6 bases). CDR3 DNA: TGTGCCAGCAGCTCACGCGGGGCGGGCCCAGATACGCAGTATTTT. It encodes CASSSRGAGPDTQYF.